This TCR beta chain appears in the sequencing data of a study of blood T cell repertoires in COVID-19. Study details: Spain, Italy and the United States supplied samples that represented acute and convalescent COVID-19. T cells, B-cell-depleted T cells, or PBMCs provided the cDNA or gDNA that served as material.

This CDR3 region has 13 residues. Germline V gene sequence: CDR1 SNHLY, CDR2 FYNNEI. V gave up 7 bases and J gave up 9 bases, with 16 bases separating them. Residents of around 24 US areas, aged roughly 18 to 89 years, made up the participants. Two negative PCRs, clearance, or symptom resolution were required of recovered Cohort 3 donors. Profiling relied on immunoSEQ multiplex PCR, and the TCRdb table lists in-frame clones only, not all of them. The sample includes 180,000 or so clones, approximately 90% seen only once; the top ten take under 0.85%. The V gene is TRBV2, the J gene TRBJ2-1, with D possibly being TRBD2 (6 bases). The receptor was derived from a woman between 18 and 30 years old who had recovered from COVID-19. Sequencing input: PBMCs or T cells enriched from blood (not recorded which). This CDR3 reads CASIPSPGAEQFF. Written as DNA, the CDR3 is TGTGCCAGCATCCCTTCTCCGGGAGCTGAGCAGTTCTTC.